Included here is one T cell receptor beta chain sequence, with context. Its antigen is not identified. This sample is drawn from a study of T-cell reconstitution after alpha-beta-depleted transplantation in children. General study findings and limits: Most T-cell counts and diversity one year after the transplant came from T cells that were newly produced.

The authors prepared the TCRbeta library with unique molecular identifiers. A single record per CDR3 protein comes from TCRdb applying MiXCR to the PCR reads. The repertoire consists of 780,000 or so distinct CDR3 sequences, with about 16% occurring once and the leading ten covering under 6%. Sample: PBMCs, mostly from graft donor cells, taken 360 days after TCRalphabeta/CD19-depleted stem cell transplant. This TCR derives from a male patient younger than 18 who had a stem cell transplant for acute lymphoblastic leukemia, so the T cells may come from the graft donor.

The CDR3 DNA reads TGTGCCAGCAGCCCTAGGTGGGGCTGGGGGGGAGCCAAAAACATTCAGTACTTC. This codes for CASSPRWGWGGAKNIQYF. V usage is TRBV3-1 and J usage is TRBJ2-4, with TRBD2 identical over 7 bases. This CDR3 region has 18 residues. Germline V gives CDR1 LGHDT, CDR2 YNNKEL (reference sequence). With V trimmed by 4 bases and J by 0 bases, 12 bases remained unmatched.